These T cell receptor beta chains were read from a single sample in a study of early T cells in non-severe SARS-CoV-2 infection. One entry per CDR3 protein results from TCRdb running MiXCR on the 5' RACE reads. The repertoire holds about 39,000 distinct CDR3 sequences, under 7.5% seen once, with around 8% in the top ten. Sequenced sample: whole blood. All receptors come from an adult who was a healthcare worker with PCR-confirmed SARS-CoV-2 infection or an uninfected control (not recorded which). Both conserved end residues are part of each CDR3. The order of the fields is clone size, V gene, D gene, J gene, CDR3 protein, CDR3 DNA. A D gene is named only where the DNA matches it firmly. Size values are once, few and many counts, or a class for expanded clones, and some rows have none.

clone size: few; V gene: TRBV5-5; D gene: .; J gene: TRBJ2-5; CDR3 protein: CASSFGLLEETQYF; CDR3 DNA: TGTGCCAGCAGCTTCGGTTTACTCGAAGAGACCCAGTACTTC
clone size: many; V gene: TRBV7-6; D gene: TRBD1; J gene: TRBJ1-5; CDR3 protein: CASSLYGTVIDQPQHF; CDR3 DNA: TGTGCCAGCAGCTTGTACGGGACAGTAATCGATCAGCCCCAGCATTTT
clone size: many; V gene: TRBV6-6; D gene: .; J gene: TRBJ1-4; CDR3 protein: CASSYSTGSSTNEKLFF; CDR3 DNA: TGTGCCAGCAGTTACTCTACAGGATCTTCAACTAATGAAAAACTGTTTTTT
clone size: .; V gene: TRBV28; D gene: TRBD1; J gene: TRBJ2-7; CDR3 protein: CATGTGPSYEQYF; CDR3 DNA: TGTGCCACCGGGACAGGTCCTTCCTACGAGCAGTACTTC
clone size: few; V gene: TRBV7-2; D gene: TRBD2; J gene: TRBJ2-3; CDR3 protein: CASSLIGSGGGNTDTQYF; CDR3 DNA: TGTGCCAGCAGCTTAATAGGTAGCGGGGGAGGTAACACAGATACGCAGTATTTT
clone size: .; V gene: TRBV10-3; D gene: .; J gene: TRBJ2-3; CDR3 protein: CAISESTQGGITDTQYF; CDR3 DNA: TGTGCCATCAGTGAGTCGACTCAGGGTGGAATAACAGATACGCAGTATTTT
clone size: many; V gene: TRBV20-1; D gene: TRBD1; J gene: TRBJ2-1; CDR3 protein: CSATKTGYGVHEQFF; CDR3 DNA: TGCAGTGCTACCAAGACAGGGTATGGTGTCCATGAGCAGTTCTTC
clone size: few; V gene: TRBV9; D gene: TRBD1; J gene: TRBJ2-3; CDR3 protein: CASSLYRDRNTDTQYF; CDR3 DNA: TGTGCCAGCAGCCTTTACCGGGACAGAAACACAGATACGCAGTATTTT
clone size: few; V gene: TRBV5-1; D gene: .; J gene: TRBJ2-3; CDR3 protein: CASRNAEPTDTQYF; CDR3 DNA: TGCGCCAGCAGAAACGCGGAACCCACAGATACGCAGTATTTT
clone size: many; V gene: TRBV13; D gene: TRBD2; J gene: TRBJ2-7; CDR3 protein: CASRSGLAGAQYF; CDR3 DNA: TGTGCCAGCAGGAGCGGACTAGCGGGAGCACAGTACTTC
clone size: many; V gene: TRBV29-1; D gene: TRBD1; J gene: TRBJ2-1; CDR3 protein: CSVNPKQGAYNEQFF; CDR3 DNA: TGCAGCGTGAACCCGAAACAGGGGGCCTACAATGAGCAGTTCTTC
clone size: many; V gene: TRBV11-3; D gene: .; J gene: TRBJ2-1; CDR3 protein: CASSLLRGRASYNEQFF; CDR3 DNA: TGTGCCAGCAGCTTATTAAGAGGCCGGGCCTCCTACAATGAGCAGTTCTTC
clone size: .; V gene: TRBV10-3; D gene: TRBD1; J gene: TRBJ2-7; CDR3 protein: CAISEAIGQGAHEQYF; CDR3 DNA: TGTGCCATCAGTGAGGCAATCGGACAGGGGGCCCACGAGCAGTACTTC
clone size: few; V gene: TRBV20-1; D gene: TRBD2; J gene: TRBJ2-1; CDR3 protein: CSATRGDREQFF; CDR3 DNA: TGCAGTGCTACGCGGGGGGATAGGGAGCAGTTCTTC
clone size: .; V gene: TRBV4-3; D gene: .; J gene: TRBJ2-3; CDR3 protein: CASSQSGGAKTDTQYF; CDR3 DNA: TGCGCCAGCAGCCAAAGTGGGGGGGCGAAGACAGATACGCAGTATTTT
clone size: .; V gene: TRBV5-8; D gene: .; J gene: TRBJ1-1; CDR3 protein: CASSLAGPDTEAFF; CDR3 DNA: TGTGCCAGCAGCTTGGCGGGGCCGGACACTGAAGCTTTCTTT
clone size: few; V gene: TRBV29-1; D gene: .; J gene: TRBJ2-3; CDR3 protein: CSVLIPPTQYF; CDR3 DNA: TGCAGCGTTTTGATCCCCCCTACGCAGTATTTT
clone size: many; V gene: TRBV20-1; D gene: .; J gene: TRBJ1-1; CDR3 protein: CSAASRGSTEAFF; CDR3 DNA: TGCAGTGCTGCCTCCCGAGGTTCCACTGAAGCTTTCTTT
clone size: .; V gene: TRBV13; D gene: TRBD1; J gene: TRBJ2-5; CDR3 protein: CASSRMTGGKETQYF; CDR3 DNA: TGTGCCAGCAGCCGGATGACAGGGGGTAAAGAGACCCAGTACTTC
clone size: .; V gene: TRBV6-6; D gene: .; J gene: TRBJ2-7; CDR3 protein: CASTTSGLGVHEQYF; CDR3 DNA: TGTGCCAGCACTACCTCTGGGTTGGGGGTCCACGAGCAGTACTTC
clone size: many; V gene: TRBV7-2; D gene: .; J gene: TRBJ2-3; CDR3 protein: CASSLLLADTQYF; CDR3 DNA: TGTGCCAGCAGCTTACTTCTCGCAGATACGCAGTATTTT
clone size: many; V gene: TRBV4-2; D gene: TRBD2; J gene: TRBJ2-7; CDR3 protein: CASSLGLAGSYEQYF; CDR3 DNA: TGTGCCAGCAGTCTCGGACTAGCGGGCTCCTACGAGCAGTACTTC
clone size: few; V gene: TRBV27; D gene: .; J gene: TRBJ2-3; CDR3 protein: CASSLLPPDTQYF; CDR3 DNA: TGTGCCAGCAGTTTACTCCCCCCAGATACGCAGTATTTT
clone size: .; V gene: TRBV20-1; D gene: .; J gene: TRBJ1-1; CDR3 protein: CSVKKGIYTEAFF; CDR3 DNA: TGCAGTGTAAAAAAGGGGATATACACTGAAGCTTTCTTT
clone size: many; V gene: TRBV27; D gene: TRBD2; J gene: TRBJ2-1; CDR3 protein: CASSLTAPSGGDEQFF; CDR3 DNA: TGTGCCAGCAGTTTAACGGCGCCCAGCGGGGGGGATGAGCAGTTCTTC
clone size: many; V gene: TRBV9; D gene: TRBD1; J gene: TRBJ1-4; CDR3 protein: CASSVGTANEKLFF; CDR3 DNA: TGTGCCAGCAGCGTCGGGACAGCAAATGAAAAACTGTTTTTT
clone size: .; V gene: TRBV7-9; D gene: .; J gene: TRBJ2-5; CDR3 protein: CASSSPAVLREQETQYF; CDR3 DNA: TGTGCCAGCAGCTCCCCTGCGGTCCTTCGAGAGCAAGAGACCCAGTACTTC
clone size: many; V gene: TRBV7-2; D gene: TRBD1; J gene: TRBJ1-2; CDR3 protein: CASSFVTGGSDYTF; CDR3 DNA: TGTGCCAGCAGCTTCGTAACAGGGGGCAGTGACTACACCTTC
clone size: many; V gene: TRBV28; D gene: .; J gene: TRBJ1-5; CDR3 protein: CASSLIGEGNQPQHF; CDR3 DNA: TGTGCCAGCAGTTTAATTGGGGAGGGCAATCAGCCCCAGCATTTT
clone size: few; V gene: TRBV7-2; D gene: TRBD1; J gene: TRBJ2-5; CDR3 protein: CASSLSSGTAQETQYF; CDR3 DNA: TGTGCCAGCAGCTTAAGTTCTGGGACAGCCCAAGAGACCCAGTACTTC
clone size: .; V gene: TRBV21-1; D gene: .; J gene: TRBJ2-1; CDR3 protein: CASSKIPRGEFF; CDR3 DNA: TGTGCCAGCAGCAAAATCCCTCGGGGAGAGTTCTTC
clone size: .; V gene: TRBV6-1; D gene: .; J gene: TRBJ2-7; CDR3 protein: CASSEGIPYEQYF; CDR3 DNA: TGTGCCAGCAGTGAGGGCATCCCCTACGAGCAGTACTTC
clone size: few; V gene: TRBV6-6; D gene: TRBD1; J gene: TRBJ2-3; CDR3 protein: CASSLQGASSTDTQYF; CDR3 DNA: TGTGCCAGCAGCCTCCAGGGGGCCTCTAGCACAGATACGCAGTATTTT
clone size: .; V gene: TRBV7-9; D gene: .; J gene: TRBJ1-2; CDR3 protein: CASSPGPNPYGYTF; CDR3 DNA: TGTGCCAGCAGCCCTGGCCCAAACCCCTATGGCTACACCTTC
clone size: few; V gene: TRBV27; D gene: .; J gene: TRBJ2-3; CDR3 protein: CASSLSLVGYAGTDTQYF; CDR3 DNA: TGTGCCAGCAGTTTATCTCTTGTAGGGTATGCGGGCACAGATACGCAGTATTTT
clone size: .; V gene: TRBV4-2; D gene: .; J gene: TRBJ1-4; CDR3 protein: CASSQWRAEKLFF; CDR3 DNA: TGTGCCAGCAGCCAATGGCGGGCGGAAAAACTGTTTTTT
clone size: .; V gene: TRBV20-1; D gene: .; J gene: TRBJ1-1; CDR3 protein: CSARVGGLKEAGFF; CDR3 DNA: TGCAGTGCTAGAGTGGGAGGACTTAAAGAGGCCGGTTTCTTT
clone size: .; V gene: TRBV11-3; D gene: .; J gene: TRBJ2-2; CDR3 protein: CASSLEGPGELFF; CDR3 DNA: TGTGCCAGCAGCTTGGAAGGACCCGGGGAGCTGTTTTTT
clone size: medium-sized; V gene: TRBV20-1; D gene: TRBD2; J gene: TRBJ2-5; CDR3 protein: CSARLAGGIETQYF; CDR3 DNA: TGCAGTGCTAGACTAGCGGGGGGGATAGAGACCCAGTACTTC
clone size: few; V gene: TRBV5-1; D gene: .; J gene: TRBJ2-3; CDR3 protein: CASSFRGSSTDTQYF; CDR3 DNA: TGCGCCAGCAGCTTCAGGGGTTCTAGCACAGATACGCAGTATTTT
clone size: once; V gene: TRBV6-5; D gene: .; J gene: TRBJ2-7; CDR3 protein: CASKRATESYEQYF; CDR3 DNA: TGTGCCAGCAAGCGCGCGACAGAGAGTTACGAGCAGTACTTC
clone size: many; V gene: TRBV11-2; D gene: .; J gene: TRBJ1-1; CDR3 protein: CASSFSIRAMNTEAFF; CDR3 DNA: TGTGCCAGCAGCTTTTCGATTCGAGCGATGAACACTGAAGCTTTCTTT
clone size: .; V gene: TRBV28; D gene: .; J gene: TRBJ2-7; CDR3 protein: CASSETVYEQYF; CDR3 DNA: TGTGCCAGCAGCGAGACGGTCTACGAGCAGTACTTC
clone size: many; V gene: TRBV7-7; D gene: .; J gene: TRBJ1-1; CDR3 protein: CASSQDTDTEAFF; CDR3 DNA: TGTGCCAGCAGCCAGGACACCGACACTGAAGCTTTCTTT
clone size: many; V gene: TRBV15; D gene: TRBD1; J gene: TRBJ1-4; CDR3 protein: CATSAALGTGDEKLFF; CDR3 DNA: TGTGCCACCAGCGCCGCCTTGGGGACAGGGGATGAAAAACTGTTTTTT
clone size: many; V gene: TRBV5-1; D gene: .; J gene: TRBJ2-2; CDR3 protein: CASSLDGSNTGELFF; CDR3 DNA: TGCGCCAGCAGCTTGGACGGTTCCAACACCGGGGAGCTGTTTTTT
clone size: few; V gene: TRBV28; D gene: .; J gene: TRBJ1-5; CDR3 protein: CASSPLTSNQPQHF; CDR3 DNA: TGTGCCAGCAGTCCTTTAACGAGCAATCAGCCCCAGCATTTT
clone size: many; V gene: TRBV21-1; D gene: .; J gene: TRBJ1-2; CDR3 protein: CASSKNQDRVYYGYTF; CDR3 DNA: TGTGCCAGCAGCAAAAACCAGGACAGGGTATACTATGGCTACACCTTC
clone size: many; V gene: TRBV4-2; D gene: .; J gene: TRBJ2-1; CDR3 protein: CASSQGQGSYNEQFF; CDR3 DNA: TGTGCCAGCAGCCAAGGGCAGGGATCCTACAATGAGCAGTTCTTC
clone size: many; V gene: TRBV20-1; D gene: .; J gene: TRBJ1-6; CDR3 protein: CSARQGLAPLHF; CDR3 DNA: TGCAGTGCTAGACAGGGACTTGCACCCCTCCACTTT
clone size: many; V gene: TRBV18; D gene: .; J gene: TRBJ2-1; CDR3 protein: CASSSRGDEQFF; CDR3 DNA: TGTGCCAGCTCATCCAGGGGAGATGAGCAGTTCTTC
clone size: many; V gene: TRBV7-9; D gene: .; J gene: TRBJ1-2; CDR3 protein: CASSLSKGPYGYTF; CDR3 DNA: TGTGCCAGCAGCTTAAGTAAAGGGCCTTATGGCTACACCTTC
clone size: many; V gene: TRBV12-3/TRBV12-4; D gene: .; J gene: TRBJ2-2; CDR3 protein: CASSLDPKNTGELFF; CDR3 DNA: TGTGCCAGCAGCCTGGACCCCAAGAACACCGGGGAGCTGTTTTTT
clone size: .; V gene: TRBV12-3/TRBV12-4; D gene: TRBD1; J gene: TRBJ1-1; CDR3 protein: CASSLILRGTAFF; CDR3 DNA: TGTGCCAGCAGTTTAATCCTCAGGGGGACAGCTTTCTTT
clone size: many; V gene: TRBV28; D gene: TRBD1; J gene: TRBJ1-2; CDR3 protein: CASSPGGQGNYGYTF; CDR3 DNA: TGTGCCAGCAGTCCCGGGGGACAGGGAAACTATGGCTACACCTTC
clone size: few; V gene: TRBV29-1; D gene: .; J gene: TRBJ2-7; CDR3 protein: CSVEDPGEQYF; CDR3 DNA: TGCAGCGTTGAAGATCCTGGCGAGCAGTACTTC
clone size: few; V gene: TRBV18; D gene: .; J gene: TRBJ1-2; CDR3 protein: CASSPTGTPTNYGYTF; CDR3 DNA: TGTGCCAGCTCACCTACTGGGACCCCCACTAACTATGGCTACACCTTC
clone size: few; V gene: TRBV3-1; D gene: .; J gene: TRBJ1-1; CDR3 protein: CASSQEGLGRIF; CDR3 DNA: TGTGCCAGCAGCCAAGAAGGTCTGGGAAGAATATTT
clone size: .; V gene: TRBV27; D gene: .; J gene: TRBJ2-5; CDR3 protein: CASSFQGWGETQYF; CDR3 DNA: TGTGCCAGCAGTTTCCAGGGCTGGGGAGAGACCCAGTACTTC
clone size: .; V gene: TRBV29-1; D gene: .; J gene: TRBJ2-5; CDR3 protein: CSVGWEETQYF; CDR3 DNA: TGCAGCGTTGGATGGGAAGAGACCCAGTACTTC